The present T cell receptor beta chain was sequenced within a study of human T cells and chemical hapten exposure (dated by TCRdb to the early 2020s). Notes on the research overall: For sensitization, 2% DPC in acetone was applied to a roughly 2 cm by roughly 2 cm area of upper inner arm skin. Throughout the approximately 25-week study period, patients were also given weekly therapeutic DPC doses on the scalp. Patch testing was performed on the upper back with Finn chambers containing 0.01% DPC, and the patch tests were scored after 6 days according to International Contact Dermatitis Research Group standards. Most of the patients in the cohort were female, and the cohort covered alopecia areata with under or over 50% scalp involvement, alopecia totalis and alopecia universalis. The libraries were sequenced as a pool, and the TCR yield per sample differed mostly because of small variations in library volumes within the pool. In alopecia patients, the study followed how the peripheral blood TCR repertoire changed in vivo over primary and secondary sensitization to diphenylcyclopropenone (DPC), a hapten. Blood samples were taken from patients before sensitization (week 0) and at 2, 6 and about 24 weeks after DPC sensitization. For TCR sequencing, blood came from 25 to 35 alopecia patients at anywhere from one to four time points (pre-sensitization, 2, 6 and 24 weeks).

This specimen's time point label, per the study, means: patch test 2, 6 weeks after DPC sensitization. The sample's treatment or condition label, in plain terms: therapeutic diphenylcyclopropenone sensitization with weekly scalp DPC. Blood at each patch-test visit was drawn before the patch test was applied. Patients were considered eligible if aged 18 to 70, diagnosed with alopecia and deemed suitable for DPC therapy, and patients were excluded if pregnant. Total RNA was extracted from unfractionated whole blood that had been collected in Tempus Blood RNA tubes. The CDR3 has 13 amino acids, counting the end cysteine and phenylalanine. The read is trimmed to its CDR3 DNA, 39 bases read in frame from base 1. From a lookup of the germline V gene, CDR1 and CDR2 are MNHEY and SVGEGT. Trimming costs V 6 bases and J 3 bases, and their ends lie 11 bases apart. The sample holds many counts of this clonotype. This receptor's antigen is unknown. Per-base qualities were not stored, and no clone one base away is much larger.

General conclusions and limits of the study: The number of PT1 expanded TCRs positively correlated with patch test score, significant at thresholds 8, 16 and 32 but not 4. Repeated subsampling changed both the strength of the expansion versus patch-test correlation and the threshold at which the correlation became significant. Compared with pre-sensitization or healthy control sets, expanded TCRs formed significantly more large CDR3 similarity clusters, which is consistent with antigen-driven responses. No change with DPC sensitization was found in the number of TCRs above 1 in 1000 frequency, and no evidence of global repertoire structure alterations was found. Because all patients had alopecia, a presumed autoimmune disease, the immune response of the patients might differ from that of healthy individuals.

The protocol used for the library was RACE. Sequenced using a NextSeq 500. During library preparation, unique molecular identifiers were attached to individual cDNA molecules so that TCRs could be counted quantitatively and reproducibly. Each blood RNA sample was used to sequence both TCR alpha and TCR beta chains. The authors' analysis ran thus. The median number of TCRs per sample was around 100,000, ranging from about 20,000 to 750,000. The Decombinator software suite was used to annotate V, J and CDR3 in the TCR reads. For PS versus PT1 abundance plots, all samples were subsampled to the same number of TCRs (28,000). Expanded TCRs were defined as absent before sensitization and observed at least eight times at the 2-week time point. Using fastp trimming at Q25 and MiXCR clonotype assembly, TCRdb reanalyzed the public sequencing data and kept in-frame beta chains. All rows with the same CDR3 protein become a single entry with the most common DNA and genes. The V and J calls and clone size come from TCRdb's table, not from the authors' own analysis. Present in this sample are approximately 350,000 distinct CDR3 sequences, about 6% of which were seen just once. The ten most abundant clones make up less than 6.5% of the sample.

The sequence joins TRBV6-2 or TRBV6-3 to TRBJ1-2; confidence is insufficient to name the D gene. The origin of this receptor is a woman aged 18-29 years with alopecia areata. Some clones in this sample may be carry-over from other donors' samples. The sample consisted of whole blood, taken in connection with sensitization to the hapten diphenylcyclopropenone (DPC). In nucleotide form, the sequence is TGTGCCAGCAGCTCAGACGGAGACTATGGCTACACCTTC. It translates as CASSSDGDYGYTF.